This TCR beta chain was identified in a study of cytomegalovirus exposure and HLA in healthy donors. Across the whole study: HLA-typed donors contributed some 85 million unique TCRs, which were held in an early data release.

Trimming took 3 bases from V and 4 from J; bases not matched to a gene: 4. The length of the CDR3 is 15 residues. Germline CDR1 is SGDLS and CDR2 is YYNGEE. PCR amplification relied on 60 Vbeta primers (plus 13 Jbeta primers). Authors' data handling: An analysis that came later counted roughly 87 million unique TCR beta chains, around 12 million shared. Profiled with immunoSEQ multiplex PCR; TCRdb holds only in-frame clones, not every one. The V and J calls and clone size were taken over from that table, and D and trimming were inferred from the DNA. The table includes more than 95,000 clones, about four fifths detected once. Study results and caveats: In a later analysis, DRB1 alleles had the most associated TCRs; HLA-C alleles the fewest.

Concerning this clone itself: The antigen is undetermined.

The J gene is TRBJ2-1, the V gene TRBV9; 10 nucleotides match TRBD2. The material sequenced was PBMCs. The sequence derives from a man aged 35 to 55 in good health and CMV-seronegative. The CDR3 sequence is CASSGSSGGYNEQFF. In DNA, the CDR3 is TGTGCCAGCAGCGGTTCTAGCGGGGGTTACAATGAGCAGTTCTTC.